This paragraph covers one T cell receptor (beta chain) sequence. The antigen remains undetermined. Naive-designated CD8 cells lacked CD45RO, were positively enriched for CCR7, and omitted terminally differentiated effector memory CD45RA+ cells. Clones were read by immunoSEQ multiplex PCR, and TCRdb kept only the in-frame ones, dropping some. The sample includes about 2.2 million clones, roughly 95% seen only once; the top ten take more than 1.5%. The entry originates in a study of shared clonotypes between healthy human individuals. Looking at the study overall: Researchers assigned three CD4 naive, three CD4 memory, two CD8 naive and one CD8 memory plate to each donor.

Points from the study as a whole: Unshared clonotypes carried lower generation probabilities than those common to all four donors.

The CDR3 is 14 amino acids. V shed 0 bases and J 15 bases; nucleotides not matched to a gene: 11. Germline CDR1 reads SGDLS; CDR2 reads YYNGEE. Sequencing was performed on naive CD8+ T cells from PBMCs. This TCR was sampled from a man aged 18 to 35 in good health. Some clones in this sample may be carry-over from other donors' samples. V usage is TRBV9 and J usage is TRBJ2-3; 9 bases agree with TRBD2. The chain's CDR3 is CASSVGAGGPFQYF. DNA for the CDR3: TGTGCCAGCAGCGTAGGCGCGGGAGGGCCTTTCCAATATTTT.